The present TCR beta chain was sequenced within a study of blood T cell repertoires in COVID-19. As for the study in general: Samples taken during acute and convalescent COVID-19 were collected in the United States, Italy and Spain. Nucleic acid was either cDNA or gDNA, and it came from T cells, B-cell-depleted T cells, or PBMCs.

This clone turned up a few times. Per the authors' pipeline: Scientists estimated how many nucleated cells there were by amplifying reference gene primers. Data came from immunoSEQ multiplex PCR; TCRdb stores just in-frame clones and leaves some out. Clone size and V and J calls were adopted from that table, with D and trimming inferred from the DNA. The table lists hundreds of thousands of clones, about four fifths of them singletons. Germline assignment: CDR1 DFQATT and CDR2 SNEGSKA (reference sequence). The CDR3 contains 15 residues. V shed 3 bases and J 5 bases; nucleotides not matched to a gene: 12.

This rearrangement joins TRBV20-1 to TRBJ1-1, with 7 bases matching TRBD1. The receptor's source is a woman in her sixties or seventies with acute or convalescent COVID-19. Source material: peripheral blood. The CDR3 is CSASVEGAWGTEAFF. CDR3 nucleotide sequence: TGCAGTGCTAGTGTAGAGGGGGCGTGGGGGACTGAAGCTTTCTTT.